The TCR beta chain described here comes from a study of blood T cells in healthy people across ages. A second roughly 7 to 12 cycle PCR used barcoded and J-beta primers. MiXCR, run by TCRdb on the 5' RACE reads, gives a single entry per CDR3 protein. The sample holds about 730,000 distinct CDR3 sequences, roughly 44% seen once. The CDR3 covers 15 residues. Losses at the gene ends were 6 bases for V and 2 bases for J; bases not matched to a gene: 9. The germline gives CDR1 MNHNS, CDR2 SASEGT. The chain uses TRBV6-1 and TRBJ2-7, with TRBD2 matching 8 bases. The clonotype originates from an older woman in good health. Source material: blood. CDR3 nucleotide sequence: TGTGCCAGCAGCCGCGGGGGGCCCCCGACCTACGAGCAGTACTTC. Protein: CASSRGGPPTYEQYF.